This paragraph covers one T cell receptor beta chain sequence. Primers used in a second PCR of about 6 to 11 cycles were a sample-barcoded 5' primer and a J-beta primer mix. Each CDR3 protein is one row after TCRdb ran MiXCR on the 5' RACE reads. The sample contains 1.2 million to 1.5 million distinct CDR3 sequences, approximately 59% of which appear only once. Peripheral blood, roughly 9.3 milliliters per donor, was collected. The sample comes from a study of blood T cells in healthy people across ages. The specimen sequenced was blood. The TCR was taken from a man aged 18 to 35 in good health.

The CDR3, as DNA: TGCAGTGCTAGTAAGGGGTTGACTAGCGTCCTCCAAGAGACCCAGTACTTC. Translation: CSASKGLTSVLQETQYF. The V call is TRBV20-1, the J call TRBJ2-5; 8 bases align to TRBD2. V was clipped by 3 bases and J by 1 base; unmatched bases: 13. Germline CDR1 reads DFQATT; CDR2 reads SNEGSKA (reference sequence). The CDR3 is 17 residues long.